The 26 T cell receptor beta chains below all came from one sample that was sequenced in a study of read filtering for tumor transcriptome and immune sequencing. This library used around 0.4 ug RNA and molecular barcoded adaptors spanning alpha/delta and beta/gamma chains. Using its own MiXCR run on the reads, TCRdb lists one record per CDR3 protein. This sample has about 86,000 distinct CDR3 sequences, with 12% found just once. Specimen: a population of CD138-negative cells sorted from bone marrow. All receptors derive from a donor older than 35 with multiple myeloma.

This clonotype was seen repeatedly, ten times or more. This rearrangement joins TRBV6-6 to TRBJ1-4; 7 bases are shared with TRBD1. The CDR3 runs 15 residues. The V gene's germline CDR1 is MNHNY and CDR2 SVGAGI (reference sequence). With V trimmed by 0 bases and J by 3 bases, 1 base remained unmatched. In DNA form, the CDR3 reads TGTGCCAGCAGTTACTCGGGACAGCCTAATGAAAAACTGTTTTTT. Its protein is CASSYSGQPNEKLFF.

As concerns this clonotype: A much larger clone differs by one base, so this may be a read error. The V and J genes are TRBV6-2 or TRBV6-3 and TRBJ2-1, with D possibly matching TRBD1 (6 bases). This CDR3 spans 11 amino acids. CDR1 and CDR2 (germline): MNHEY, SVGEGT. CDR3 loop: CACNRVDEQLF. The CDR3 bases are TGTGCCTGTAACAGGGTAGATGAGCAGCTCTTC.

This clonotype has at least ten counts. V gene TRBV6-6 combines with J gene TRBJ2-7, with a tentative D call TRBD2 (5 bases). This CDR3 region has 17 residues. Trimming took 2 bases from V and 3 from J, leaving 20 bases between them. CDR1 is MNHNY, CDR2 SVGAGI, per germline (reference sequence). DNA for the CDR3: TGTGCCAGCAGTTACGGGGAAGCGGTCAGGTCCCGCTACGAGCAGTACTTC. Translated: CASSYGEAVRSRYEQYF.

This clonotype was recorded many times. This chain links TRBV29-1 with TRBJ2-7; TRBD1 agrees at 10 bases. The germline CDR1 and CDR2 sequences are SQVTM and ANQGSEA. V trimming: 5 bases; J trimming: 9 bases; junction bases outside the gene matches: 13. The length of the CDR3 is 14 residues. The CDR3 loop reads CSVSSPGQGKGQYF. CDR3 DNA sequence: TGCAGCGTTTCCAGTCCGGGACAGGGGAAGGGGCAGTACTTC.

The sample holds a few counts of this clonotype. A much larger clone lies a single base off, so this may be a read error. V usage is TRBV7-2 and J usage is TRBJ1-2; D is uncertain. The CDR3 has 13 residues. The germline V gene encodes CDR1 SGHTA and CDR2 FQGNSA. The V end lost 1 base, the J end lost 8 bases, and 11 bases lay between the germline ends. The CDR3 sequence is CASSLGRDQGYTF. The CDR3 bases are TGTGCCAGCAGCTTAGGGAGAGATCAGGGCTACACCTTC.

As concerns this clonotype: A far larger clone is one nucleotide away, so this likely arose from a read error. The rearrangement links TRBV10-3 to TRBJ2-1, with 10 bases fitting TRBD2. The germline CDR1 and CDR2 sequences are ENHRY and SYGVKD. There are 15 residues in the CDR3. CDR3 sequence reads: CASSIRTSGINERFF. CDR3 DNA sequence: TGTGCCAGCAGTATAAGGACTAGCGGTATCAATGAGCGGTTCTTC.

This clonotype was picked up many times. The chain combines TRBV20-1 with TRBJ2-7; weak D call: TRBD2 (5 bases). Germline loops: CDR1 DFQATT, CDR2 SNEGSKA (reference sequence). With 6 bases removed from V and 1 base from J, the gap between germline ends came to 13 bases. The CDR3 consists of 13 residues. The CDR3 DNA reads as TGCAGTGCCACTCGGCGGGCGTCCTACGAGCAGTACTTC. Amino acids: CSATRRASYEQYF.

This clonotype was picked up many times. CDR3 amino acids: CASRNLEGARNEQFF. CDR3 in DNA: TGTGCCAGTAGGAATCTCGAGGGGGCGAGGAATGAGCAGTTCTTC. The rearrangement links TRBV19 to TRBJ2-1; TRBD1 matches at 7 bases. V gave up 6 bases and J gave up 7 bases; unmatched junction bases: 12. CDR1 is LNHDA and CDR2 is SQIVND in the germline V gene (reference sequence). The CDR3 extends over 15 amino acids.

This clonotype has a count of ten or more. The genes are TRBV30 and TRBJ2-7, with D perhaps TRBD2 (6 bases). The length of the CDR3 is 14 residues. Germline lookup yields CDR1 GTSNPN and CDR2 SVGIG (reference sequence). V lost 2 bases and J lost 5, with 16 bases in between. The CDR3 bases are TGTGCCTGGAGTCTAACGACTAGTCTGGACGAGCAGTACTTC. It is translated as CAWSLTTSLDEQYF. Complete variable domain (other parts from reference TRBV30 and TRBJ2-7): SQTIHQWPATLVQPVGSPLSLECTVEGTSNPNLYWYRQAAGRGLQLLFYSVGIGQISSEVPQNLSASRPQDRQFILSSKKLLLSDSGFYLCAWSLTTSLDEQYFGPGTRLTVT.

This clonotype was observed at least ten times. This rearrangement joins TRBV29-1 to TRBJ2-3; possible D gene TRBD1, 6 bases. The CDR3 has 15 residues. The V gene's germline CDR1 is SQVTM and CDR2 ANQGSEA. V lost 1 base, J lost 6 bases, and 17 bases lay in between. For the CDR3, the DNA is TGCAGCGTTGAAGGTAGCAGTAATCAGGGGGATACGCAGTATTTT. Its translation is CSVEGSSNQGDTQYF.

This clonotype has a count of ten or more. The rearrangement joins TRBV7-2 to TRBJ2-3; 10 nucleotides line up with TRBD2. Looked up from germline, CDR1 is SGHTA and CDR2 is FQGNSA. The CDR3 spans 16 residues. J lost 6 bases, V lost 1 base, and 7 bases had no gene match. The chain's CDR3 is CASSLGLAGGLDTQYF. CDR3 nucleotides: TGTGCCAGCAGCTTAGGATTAGCGGGAGGCTTGGATACGCAGTATTTT. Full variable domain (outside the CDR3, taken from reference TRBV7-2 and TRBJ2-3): GAGVSQSPSNKVTEKGKDVELRCDPISGHTALYWYRQSLGQGLEFLIYFQGNSAPDKSGLPSDRFSAERTGGSVSTLTIQRTQQEDSAVYLCASSLGLAGGLDTQYFGPGTRLTVL.

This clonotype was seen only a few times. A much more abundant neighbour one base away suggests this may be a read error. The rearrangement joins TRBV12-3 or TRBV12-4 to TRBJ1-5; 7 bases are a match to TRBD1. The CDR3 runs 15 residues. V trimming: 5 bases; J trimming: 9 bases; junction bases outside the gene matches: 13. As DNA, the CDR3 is TGTGCCAGCAGTCTTAAGCCGCGACAGGGTATGCCCCAGCATTTT. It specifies CASSLKPRQGMPQHF.

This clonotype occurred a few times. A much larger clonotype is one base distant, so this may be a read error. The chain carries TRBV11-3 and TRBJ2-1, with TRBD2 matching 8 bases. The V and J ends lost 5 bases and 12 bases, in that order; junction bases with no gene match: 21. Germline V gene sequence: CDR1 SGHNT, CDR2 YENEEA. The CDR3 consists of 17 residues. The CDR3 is CASSQGLGPDVPHGQFF. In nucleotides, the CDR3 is TGTGCCAGCAGCCAGGGACTAGGGCCTGATGTGCCCCATGGGCAGTTCTTC.

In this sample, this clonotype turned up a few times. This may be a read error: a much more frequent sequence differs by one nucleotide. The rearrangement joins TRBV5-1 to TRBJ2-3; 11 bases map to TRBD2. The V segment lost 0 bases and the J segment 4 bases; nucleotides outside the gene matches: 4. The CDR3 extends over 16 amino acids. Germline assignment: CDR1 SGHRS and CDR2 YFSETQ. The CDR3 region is CASSLDGSGRADTQYF. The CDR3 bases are TGCGCCAGCAGCTTGGATGGTAGCGGGAGGGCAGATACGCAGTATTTT. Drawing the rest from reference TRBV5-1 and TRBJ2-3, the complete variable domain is KAGVTQTPRYLIKTRGQQVTLSCSPISGHRSVSWYQQTPGQGLQFLFEYFSETQRNKGNFPGRFSGRQFSNSRSEMNVSTLELGDSALYLCASSLDGSGRADTQYFGPGTRLTVL.

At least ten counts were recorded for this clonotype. The chain's CDR3 is CASSLGPTVYNEQFF. DNA for the CDR3: TGTGCCAGCAGCTTGGGACCAACAGTCTACAATGAGCAGTTCTTC. The chain links TRBV5-6 to TRBJ2-1; D uncertain. The CDR3 extends over 15 amino acids. The V gene lost 0 bases and the J gene lost 3 bases, with 10 bases spanning the gap. Germline-derived CDR1 and CDR2 are SGHDT and YYEEEE.

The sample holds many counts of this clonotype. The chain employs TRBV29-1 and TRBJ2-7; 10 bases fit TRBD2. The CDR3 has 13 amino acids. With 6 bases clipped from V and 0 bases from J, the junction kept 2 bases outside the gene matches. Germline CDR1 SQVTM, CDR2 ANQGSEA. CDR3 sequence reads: CSVRTSGSYEQYF. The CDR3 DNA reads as TGCAGCGTCCGGACTAGCGGCTCCTACGAGCAGTACTTC.

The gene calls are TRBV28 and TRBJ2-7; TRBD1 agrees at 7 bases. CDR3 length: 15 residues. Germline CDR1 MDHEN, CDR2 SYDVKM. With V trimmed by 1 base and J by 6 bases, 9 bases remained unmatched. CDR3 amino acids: CASSLSGTAPREQYF. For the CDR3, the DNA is TGTGCCAGCAGTTTATCCGGGACAGCCCCTCGCGAGCAGTACTTC.

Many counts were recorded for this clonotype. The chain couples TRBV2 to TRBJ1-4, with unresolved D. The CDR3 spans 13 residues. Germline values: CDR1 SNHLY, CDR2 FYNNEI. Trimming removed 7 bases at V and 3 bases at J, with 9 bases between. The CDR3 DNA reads TGTGCCAGCAAGAGCCATTCTAATGAAAAACTGTTTTTT. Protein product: CASKSHSNEKLFF.

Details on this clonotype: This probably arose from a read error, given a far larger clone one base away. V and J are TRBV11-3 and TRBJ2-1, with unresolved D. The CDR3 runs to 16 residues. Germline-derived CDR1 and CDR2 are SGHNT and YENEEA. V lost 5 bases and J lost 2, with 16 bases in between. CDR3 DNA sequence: TGTGCCAGCAGCCCCCCTGTCGTACTAACCTACAATGAGCAGTTCTTC. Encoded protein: CASSPPVVLTYNEQFF.

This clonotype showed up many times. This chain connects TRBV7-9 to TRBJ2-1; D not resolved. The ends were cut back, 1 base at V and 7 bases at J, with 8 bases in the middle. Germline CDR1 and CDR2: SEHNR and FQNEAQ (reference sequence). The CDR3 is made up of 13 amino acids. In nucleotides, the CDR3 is TGTGCCAGCAGCTTAGTTGGAGAGAATGAGCAGTTCTTC. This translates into CASSLVGENEQFF.

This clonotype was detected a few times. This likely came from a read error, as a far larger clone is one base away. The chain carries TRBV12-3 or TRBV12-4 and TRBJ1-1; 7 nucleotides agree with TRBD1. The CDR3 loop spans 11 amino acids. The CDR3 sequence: CAGSYRGEAFF. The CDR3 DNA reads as TGTGCCGGCAGTTACAGGGGTGAAGCTTTCTTT.

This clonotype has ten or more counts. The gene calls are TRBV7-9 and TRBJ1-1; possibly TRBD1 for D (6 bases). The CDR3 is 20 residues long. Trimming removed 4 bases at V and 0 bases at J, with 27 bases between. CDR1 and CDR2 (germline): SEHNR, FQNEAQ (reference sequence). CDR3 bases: TGTGCCAGCAGCTCCGTTAGCTTCAGGGGACCCAGCAGGGTGAACACTGAAGCTTTCTTT. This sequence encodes CASSSVSFRGPSRVNTEAFF.

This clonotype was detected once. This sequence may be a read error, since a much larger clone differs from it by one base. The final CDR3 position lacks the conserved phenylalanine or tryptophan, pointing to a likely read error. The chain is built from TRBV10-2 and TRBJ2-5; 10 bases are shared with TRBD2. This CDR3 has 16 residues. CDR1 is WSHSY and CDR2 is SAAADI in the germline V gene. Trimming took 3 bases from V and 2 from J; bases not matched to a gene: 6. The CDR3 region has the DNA TGCGCCAGCAGTGACGAAGCAGCGGGAGGGCAAGAGACCCAGTACCTC. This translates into CASSDEAAGGQETQYL.

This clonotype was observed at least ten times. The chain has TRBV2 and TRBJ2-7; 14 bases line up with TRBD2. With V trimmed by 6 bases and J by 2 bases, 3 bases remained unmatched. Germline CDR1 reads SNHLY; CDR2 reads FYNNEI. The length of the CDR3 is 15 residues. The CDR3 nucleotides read TGTGCCAGCAGGGGGACTAGCGGGAGAGCCTACGAGCAGTACTTC. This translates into CASRGTSGRAYEQYF.

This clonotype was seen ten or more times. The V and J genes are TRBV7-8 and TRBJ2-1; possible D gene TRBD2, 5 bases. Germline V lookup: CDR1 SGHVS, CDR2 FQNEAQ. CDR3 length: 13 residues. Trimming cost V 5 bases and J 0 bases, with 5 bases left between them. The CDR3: CASSGSSYNEQFF. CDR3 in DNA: TGTGCCAGCAGCGGGAGCTCCTACAATGAGCAGTTCTTC.

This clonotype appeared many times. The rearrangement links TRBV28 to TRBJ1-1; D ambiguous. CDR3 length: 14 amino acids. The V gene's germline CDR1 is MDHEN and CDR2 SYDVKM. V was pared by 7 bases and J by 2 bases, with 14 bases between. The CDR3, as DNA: TGTGCCAGCACCCTTAGTGGGGTTAACACTGAAGCTTTCTTT. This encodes CASTLSGVNTEAFF.